Listed below are T cell receptor beta chains from one sample, sequenced in a study of radiation and T cells in renal cell carcinoma. Profiling relied on immunoSEQ multiplex PCR, and the TCRdb table lists in-frame clones only, not all of them. The table has about 130,000 clones, roughly 90% seen once. This material consisted of blood, taken from a patient whose treatment included radiotherapy and nephrectomy. The receptor set was obtained from a woman aged 50 to 60 with renal cell carcinoma. CDR3s include the opening cysteine and the closing phenylalanine or tryptophan. The order of the fields is J gene, clone size, D gene, V gene, CDR3 protein, CDR3 DNA. The D gene is left open where the match is weak. A row's size may be missing; if present it is once, few, many or a size class.

TRBJ1-2 - - TRBV29-1 CSVDREVGGYTF TGCAGCGTTGACAGGGAGGTTGGTGGCTACACCTTC
TRBJ2-3 - - TRBV9 CASSRSIVGPLSTDTQYF TGTGCCAGCAGCCGTTCCATCGTTGGTCCCTTAAGCACAGATACGCAGTATTTT
TRBJ2-2 few - TRBV18 CASSPTTGELFF TGTGCCAGCTCACCTACCACCGGGGAGCTGTTTTTT
TRBJ1-3 - - TRBV19 CASMGLYSGNTIYF TGTGCCAGTATGGGACTGTACTCTGGAAACACCATATATTTT
TRBJ1-5 once TRBD1 TRBV7-6 CASSPTGGYQPQHF TGTGCCAGCAGCCCGACAGGGGGCTATCAGCCCCAGCATTTT
TRBJ2-3 once TRBD2 TRBV13 CASSLVTSGGRTSSTDTQYF TGTGCCAGCAGCTTAGTAACTAGCGGGGGCAGAACCTCTAGCACAGATACGCAGTATTTT
TRBJ2-3 - TRBD2 TRBV9 CASSALSLAGGADTQYF TGTGCCAGCAGCGCCTTGTCCCTAGCGGGGGGAGCAGATACGCAGTATTTT
TRBJ2-1 - TRBD2 TRBV18 CASSPIAGGRNEQFF TGTGCCAGCTCACCGATAGCGGGGGGGCGAAATGAGCAGTTCTTC
TRBJ2-1 - - TRBV5-5 CASSLASENEQFF TGTGCCAGCAGCTTGGCGTCCGAAAATGAGCAGTTCTTC
TRBJ1-5 - TRBD1 TRBV30 CAWSGGTGGPSNQPQHF TGTGCCTGGAGTGGGGGGACAGGGGGCCCGAGCAATCAGCCCCAGCATTTT
TRBJ1-5 - - TRBV19 CASSRDRSEQPQHF TGTGCCAGTAGCAGAGACAGGTCGGAACAGCCCCAGCATTTT
TRBJ1-3 - - TRBV5-4 CASSLESTGNTIYF TGTGCCAGCAGCTTGGAAAGTACGGGAAACACCATATATTTT
TRBJ1-3 - - TRBV11-2 CASSLTFSGNTIYF TGTGCCAGCAGCCTTACCTTCTCTGGAAACACCATATATTTT
TRBJ2-1 few - TRBV9 CASSPLASFYNEQFF TGTGCCAGCAGCCCTCTGGCTAGCTTCTACAATGAGCAGTTCTTC
TRBJ2-7 few - TRBV27 CASWDGSYEQYF TGTGCCAGTTGGGACGGTTCCTACGAGCAGTACTTC
TRBJ1-4 - - TRBV6-6 CASSYLEGGGKLFF TGTGCCAGCAGTTACTTGGAGGGAGGGGGAAAACTGTTTTTT
TRBJ2-1 - TRBD2 TRBV7-2 CASSYTGGGNNEQFF TGTGCCAGCAGCTATACCGGGGGGGGAAACAATGAGCAGTTCTTC
TRBJ1-1 once - TRBV18 CASSDGMGPDTEAFF TGTGCCAGCTCAGACGGCATGGGTCCTGACACTGAAGCTTTCTTT
TRBJ1-1 - - TRBV5-1 CASSQVMNTEAFF TGCGCCAGCAGCCAAGTCATGAACACTGAAGCTTTCTTT
TRBJ2-3 - - TRBV6-5 CASSYSWGRYTDTQYF TGTGCCAGCAGTTACTCGTGGGGACGGTACACAGATACGCAGTATTTT
TRBJ1-6 - - TRBV2 CASSPALSGNSPLHF TGTGCCAGCAGTCCGGCCCTCTCGGGGAATTCACCCCTCCACTTT
TRBJ1-2 - - TRBV2 CASSEARTSYGYTF TGTGCCAGCAGTGAAGCGCGGACCTCCTATGGCTACACCTTC